This T cell receptor beta chain was profiled in a study of CD8+ T cells in alopecia areata. Background on the study: Tofacitinib continued for 6 to 18 months and was then withheld for 6 months.

Treatment indicated: oral pan-JAK inhibitor, 5-10 mg twice daily. The sorting of PBMCs gave CD4+ and CD8+ T cells. This clone has only a few counts. Reverse transcribed after extraction, RNA yielded cDNA as the sequencing template. TCRdb's table, derived via immunoSEQ multiplex PCR, lists solely in-frame clones and lacks some. The table records 150,000 to 200,000 clones, roughly 60% of them present only once. Germline assignment: CDR1 GTSNPN and CDR2 SVGIG (reference sequence). The CDR3 is 14 residues long. Trimming took 2 bases from V and 0 from J, leaving 8 bases between them. The chain links TRBV30 to TRBJ1-5, with D possibly being TRBD1 (6 bases). The sample here was CD4+ T cells sorted from blood, taken at week 24, from a patient treated with tofacitinib. This clonotype originated in a human donor with alopecia areata. The CDR3 region has the DNA TGTGCCTGGAGTTTAGGGGGTAGCAATCAGCCCCAGCATTTT. Translating it yields CAWSLGGSNQPQHF.